The entry below gives a single T cell receptor beta chain sequence along with its context. As yet, its antigen is unknown. This record belongs to a study of cytomegalovirus exposure and HLA in healthy donors. V gave up 2 bases and J gave up 1 base, with 13 bases separating them. Germline-derived CDR1 and CDR2 are SGDLS and YYNGEE. The CDR3 is made up of 16 amino acids. Findings and caveats of the study: There were reportedly fewer N-insertions in an Asian-associated ancestry cluster than the roughly 670-donor mean, in a later analysis.

PCR amplification relied on 60 Vbeta primers (plus 13 Jbeta primers). Assay used: immunoSEQ multiplex PCR; TCRdb lists only in-frame clones, some missing. The repertoire holds some 150,000 clones, with under 80% as singletons. The TCR comes from a man aged 18 to 30 in good health and CMV-seropositive. The gene calls are TRBV9 and TRBJ2-1, with D possibly matching TRBD2 (6 bases). The specimen was PBMCs. The CDR3 reads CASSVLAGPSYNEQFF. As DNA, the CDR3 is TGTGCCAGCAGCGTTTTGGCGGGACCTTCCTACAATGAGCAGTTCTTC.